Listed below are T cell receptor beta chains from one sample, sequenced in a study of blood T cell repertoires in COVID-19. The table came from immunoSEQ multiplex PCR; TCRdb's copy has only in-frame clones and leaves some out. The sample shows around 250,000 clones, roughly 90% of them seen only once. Sequenced material: PBMCs or T cells enriched from blood (not recorded which). The receptors derive from a man in his forties or fifties who had been exposed to COVID-19. The CDR3 runs from the conserved cysteine through the conserved F or W. Each record gives: V gene, J gene, D gene, clone size, CDR3 DNA, CDR3 protein. The D gene is left open where the match is weak. Not every row has a clone size; where given, it reads once, few, many or a size class.

v_gene: TRBV25-1
j_gene: TRBJ2-5
d_gene: TRBD2
abundance: .
CDR3nt: TGTGCCGGGGGACTAGCGGGAACAGAGACCCAGTACTTC
CDR3aa: CAGGLAGTETQYF

v_gene: TRBV6-5
j_gene: TRBJ2-2
d_gene: TRBD2
abundance: .
CDR3nt: TGTGCCAGCACTCGGGGGGGGACCGGGGAGCTGTTTTTT
CDR3aa: CASTRGGTGELFF

v_gene: TRBV10-3
j_gene: TRBJ1-1
d_gene: TRBD1
abundance: .
CDR3nt: TGTGCCAGCACGGGACAGACCAACACTGAAGCTTTCTTT
CDR3aa: CASTGQTNTEAFF

v_gene: TRBV19
j_gene: TRBJ1-1
d_gene: .
abundance: .
CDR3nt: TGTGCCAGTAGTCCTGGGGACACCTACACTGAAGCTTTCTTT
CDR3aa: CASSPGDTYTEAFF

v_gene: TRBV9
j_gene: TRBJ2-3
d_gene: .
abundance: .
CDR3nt: TGTGCCAGCAATGGACAGACTAGCACAGATACGCAGTATTTT
CDR3aa: CASNGQTSTDTQYF

v_gene: TRBV11-2
j_gene: TRBJ2-7
d_gene: .
abundance: few
CDR3nt: TGTGCCAGCAGCTTACCTTCAAGGACTTCTACCTACGAGCAGTACTTC
CDR3aa: CASSLPSRTSTYEQYF

v_gene: TRBV14
j_gene: TRBJ2-3
d_gene: TRBD2
abundance: .
CDR3nt: TGTGCCAGCAGCCAGACTAGCGGGAGGGGAAGTACGCAGTATTTT
CDR3aa: CASSQTSGRGSTQYF

v_gene: TRBV4-1
j_gene: TRBJ2-1
d_gene: .
abundance: .
CDR3nt: TGCGCCAGCACCAGGCCGGGGAAACGCTCCTACAATGAGCAGTTCTTC
CDR3aa: CASTRPGKRSYNEQFF

v_gene: TRBV6-5
j_gene: TRBJ1-5
d_gene: .
abundance: once
CDR3nt: TGTGCCAGCAGTCTGACAGTAAATCAGCCCCAGCATTTT
CDR3aa: CASSLTVNQPQHF

v_gene: TRBV19
j_gene: TRBJ2-5
d_gene: TRBD1
abundance: few
CDR3nt: TGTGCCAGTAGAACGGGACAGGGGGAGGCAGAGACCCAGTACTTC
CDR3aa: CASRTGQGEAETQYF

v_gene: TRBV3-1/TRBV3-2
j_gene: TRBJ2-5
d_gene: TRBD2
abundance: .
CDR3nt: TGTGCCAGCACCCCAAGGCGGACTAGTGGGGAGACCCAGTACTTC
CDR3aa: CASTPRRTSGETQYF

v_gene: TRBV4-1
j_gene: TRBJ2-3
d_gene: TRBD2
abundance: .
CDR3nt: TGCGCCAGCAGCCAGGTCGGACTAGCGGCCACAGATACGCAGTATTTT
CDR3aa: CASSQVGLAATDTQYF

v_gene: TRBV12-3/TRBV12-4
j_gene: TRBJ1-2
d_gene: .
abundance: .
CDR3nt: TGTGCCAGCAGTTTAGAGGGGAACTATGGCTACACCTTC
CDR3aa: CASSLEGNYGYTF

v_gene: TRBV19
j_gene: TRBJ2-3
d_gene: TRBD2
abundance: .
CDR3nt: TGTGCCAGTAGTACCCCGACTAGCGGGGCAGATACGCAGTATTTT
CDR3aa: CASSTPTSGADTQYF

v_gene: TRBV12-3/TRBV12-4
j_gene: TRBJ2-2
d_gene: .
abundance: .
CDR3nt: TGTGCCAGCAGTTCCCGGGGGGAGCTGTTTTTT
CDR3aa: CASSSRGELFF

v_gene: TRBV5-1
j_gene: TRBJ1-1
d_gene: .
abundance: .
CDR3nt: TGCGCCAGCAGCTTGGTCAGGGAGGGGACTGAAGCTTTCTTT
CDR3aa: CASSLVREGTEAFF

v_gene: TRBV2
j_gene: TRBJ2-1
d_gene: TRBD2
abundance: .
CDR3nt: TGTGCCAGCAGTGAAGGAGGCGGGAGAGTGGGACCGCAGTTCTTC
CDR3aa: CASSEGGGRVGPQFF

v_gene: TRBV19
j_gene: TRBJ2-1
d_gene: TRBD2
abundance: .
CDR3nt: TGTGCCAGTAGTCCTTTAGCGGGAGGGCCTCCTGAGCAGTTCTTC
CDR3aa: CASSPLAGGPPEQFF

v_gene: TRBV29-1
j_gene: TRBJ1-3
d_gene: .
abundance: .
CDR3nt: TGCAGCGTTGAAAGGCACAGCACCATATATTTT
CDR3aa: CSVERHSTIYF

v_gene: TRBV7-3
j_gene: TRBJ2-7
d_gene: TRBD2
abundance: .
CDR3nt: TGTGCCAGCAGCTTAATCAGAAGACTAGCGCACGAGCAGTACTTC
CDR3aa: CASSLIRRLAHEQYF

v_gene: TRBV29-1
j_gene: TRBJ2-5
d_gene: .
abundance: .
CDR3nt: TGCAGCGTTGAAGTGATCTCCCAGGGTCTACAAGAGACCCAGTACTTC
CDR3aa: CSVEVISQGLQETQYF

v_gene: TRBV28
j_gene: TRBJ2-5
d_gene: TRBD1
abundance: few
CDR3nt: TGTGCCAGCAGTCCTCAATGGGACAGGGGTCAAGAGACCCAGTACTTC
CDR3aa: CASSPQWDRGQETQYF

v_gene: TRBV7-9
j_gene: TRBJ1-2
d_gene: TRBD1
abundance: .
CDR3nt: TGTGCCAGCAGCCTCCGGGACAGGGGAGATGGCTACACCTTC
CDR3aa: CASSLRDRGDGYTF

v_gene: TRBV28
j_gene: TRBJ1-1
d_gene: .
abundance: .
CDR3nt: TGTGCCAGCAGTCCACAGGGATGGAGGACTGAAGCTTTCTTT
CDR3aa: CASSPQGWRTEAFF

v_gene: TRBV19
j_gene: TRBJ2-7
d_gene: .
abundance: .
CDR3nt: TGTGCCAGTAGTATAAGCCCCGGGAGCTCCTACGAGCAGTACTTC
CDR3aa: CASSISPGSSYEQYF

v_gene: TRBV4-1
j_gene: TRBJ1-1
d_gene: .
abundance: .
CDR3nt: TGCGCCAGCAGCCACCCAGGACAGAGAAACACTGAAGCTTTCTTT
CDR3aa: CASSHPGQRNTEAFF

v_gene: TRBV30
j_gene: TRBJ2-7
d_gene: .
abundance: few
CDR3nt: TGTGCCTGGAGTGTACGGGGAAGCTCCTACGAGCAGTACTTC
CDR3aa: CAWSVRGSSYEQYF

v_gene: TRBV2
j_gene: TRBJ2-7
d_gene: .
abundance: .
CDR3nt: TGTGCCAGCAGTGAAGGGGGCACGTACGAGCAGTACTTC
CDR3aa: CASSEGGTYEQYF

v_gene: TRBV6-5
j_gene: TRBJ2-2
d_gene: .
abundance: .
CDR3nt: TGTGCCAGCAGGCATTCCGGGATGAACACCGGGGAGCTGTTTTTT
CDR3aa: CASRHSGMNTGELFF

v_gene: TRBV12-3/TRBV12-4
j_gene: TRBJ2-5
d_gene: .
abundance: .
CDR3nt: TGTGCCAGCCGAAGAGGGGAGACCCAGTACTTC
CDR3aa: CASRRGETQYF

v_gene: TRBV7-2
j_gene: TRBJ2-1
d_gene: TRBD2
abundance: .
CDR3nt: TGTGCCAGCAGCTTTCCTGCGGGAGGGTGGAACAATGAGCAGTTCTTC
CDR3aa: CASSFPAGGWNNEQFF

v_gene: TRBV24-1
j_gene: TRBJ1-6
d_gene: .
abundance: .
CDR3nt: TGTGCCACCAGTGATACTCCACCAAATTCACCCCTCCACTTT
CDR3aa: CATSDTPPNSPLHF

v_gene: TRBV11-2
j_gene: TRBJ1-1
d_gene: .
abundance: .
CDR3nt: TGTGCCAGCAGCTTAGATCTAACCACTGAAGCTTTCTTT
CDR3aa: CASSLDLTTEAFF

v_gene: TRBV5-1
j_gene: TRBJ2-1
d_gene: .
abundance: .
CDR3nt: TGCGCCAGCAGCATTGGACAGTTTAATGAGCAGTTCTTC
CDR3aa: CASSIGQFNEQFF

v_gene: TRBV9
j_gene: TRBJ2-2
d_gene: TRBD1
abundance: .
CDR3nt: TGTGCCAGCAGGGGGACAGGGTTCACCGGGGAGCTGTTTTTT
CDR3aa: CASRGTGFTGELFF

v_gene: TRBV30
j_gene: TRBJ2-5
d_gene: .
abundance: .
CDR3nt: TGTGCCTGGAGTGTGAGGCAGGGGGGGACCCAGTACTTC
CDR3aa: CAWSVRQGGTQYF

v_gene: TRBV19
j_gene: TRBJ2-7
d_gene: TRBD1
abundance: .
CDR3nt: TGTGCCAGTAGTAACAGGGGGCGCCTCGAGCAGTACTTC
CDR3aa: CASSNRGRLEQYF

v_gene: TRBV10-3
j_gene: TRBJ2-7
d_gene: TRBD1
abundance: .
CDR3nt: TGTGCCATCAGTCCCGGGACAGGGGCTTACGAGCAGTACTTC
CDR3aa: CAISPGTGAYEQYF

v_gene: TRBV5-1
j_gene: TRBJ2-3
d_gene: TRBD2
abundance: .
CDR3nt: TGCGCCAGCAGCCCACGGACTAGCGGGGGCACAGATACGCAGTATTTT
CDR3aa: CASSPRTSGGTDTQYF